One and the same sample provided the 26 T cell receptor beta chains below, sequenced in a study of blood T cell repertoires in COVID-19. Some clones are missing from TCRdb's copy, which holds only in-frame ones; the method was immunoSEQ multiplex PCR. Of under 200,000 clones detected, 81% appear once; the ten largest clones hold about 5.7%. Sequenced input: PBMCs or T cells enriched from blood (not recorded which). All receptors derive from a woman aged 40 to 55 with acute COVID-19.

The chain links TRBV9 to TRBJ1-2; D is undetermined. This CDR3 has 14 residues. Trimming pared 5 bases from V and 0 bases from J, leaving 11 bases between. The germline V gene has CDR1 SGDLS and CDR2 YYNGEE. The CDR3 coding sequence is TGTGCCAGCAGTTCCAGGCCCTCTAACTATGGCTACACCTTC. Its translation is CASSSRPSNYGYTF.

This chain links TRBV30 with TRBJ2-7, with 8 bases fitting TRBD1. The junction had 10 bases not matched to a gene; V was cut back by 2 bases and J by 4 bases. The CDR3 covers 15 residues. Germline V gives CDR1 GTSNPN, CDR2 SVGIG (reference sequence). CDR3 coding DNA: TGTGCCTGGAGTTCCGGCGCAGGGGGCTTTTACGAGCAGTACTTC. Translated: CAWSSGAGGFYEQYF.

V usage is TRBV27 and J usage is TRBJ2-1, with 14 bases matching TRBD2. V was clipped by 5 bases and J by 5 bases; unmatched bases: 11. The CDR3 contains 18 residues. Germline V lookup: CDR1 MNHEY, CDR2 SMNVEV (reference sequence). CDR3 coding DNA: TGTGCCAGCAGTAGACTAGCGGGAGGGCCTGCGGGACACAATGAGCAGTTCTTC. Protein product: CASSRLAGGPAGHNEQFF.

This rearrangement joins TRBV19 to TRBJ2-4; no clear D gene. The CDR3 is made up of 18 amino acids. CDR1 is LNHDA, CDR2 SQIVND, per germline (reference sequence). The germline V and J ends were trimmed by 3 bases and 11 bases, with 29 bases remaining between them. CDR3 in amino acids: CASSMTTERADPKLVQYF. CDR3 nucleotides: TGTGCCAGTAGTATGACGACTGAGCGCGCGGATCCCAAGCTAGTTCAGTACTTC.

This clone was seen a few times. The chain uses TRBV13 and TRBJ2-4; 12 nucleotides match TRBD1. V lost 5 bases, J lost 6 bases, and 5 bases stayed unmatched. Germline CDR1 is PRHDT and CDR2 is FYEKMQ (reference sequence). This CDR3 has 15 residues. The CDR3 DNA is TGTGCCAGCAGCAAGGGACAGGGGGCTGGAAACATTCAGTACTTC. This sequence encodes CASSKGQGAGNIQYF.

This clone was seen just once. This chain joins TRBV9 and TRBJ1-2; TRBD1 matches 7 bases. The junction had 5 bases not matched to a gene; V was cut back by 0 bases and J by 3 bases. This CDR3 contains 15 residues. Looked up from germline, CDR1 is SGDLS and CDR2 is YYNGEE. The CDR3 DNA sequence: TGTGCCAGCAGCGTAGCCCTTACAGGGGACTATGGCTACACCTTC. It is translated as CASSVALTGDYGYTF.

The chain is built from TRBV5-4 and TRBJ2-3; 12 nucleotides match TRBD2. The CDR3 runs to 15 residues. The germline V gene has CDR1 SGHNT and CDR2 YYREEE (reference sequence). The J segment lost 3 bases and the V segment lost 3 bases, leaving 2 bases of the junction unmatched. CDR3 sequence: CASSSGTSGTDTQYF. The CDR3 DNA reads TGTGCCAGCAGCTCCGGGACTAGCGGGACAGATACGCAGTATTTT.

This clone was seen just once. The chain links TRBV6-5 to TRBJ1-1, with 7 bases that match TRBD1. Germline trimming cut 4 bases from V and 4 bases from J; bases unmatched to any gene: 9. CDR1 MNHEY and CDR2 SVGAGI come from the germline V gene. The CDR3 runs 15 residues. The CDR3 here is CASSSYQGDGTEAFF. CDR3 sequence (DNA): TGTGCCAGCAGTTCATATCAGGGGGACGGCACTGAAGCTTTCTTT.

The V and J genes are TRBV7-8 and TRBJ1-2; 8 bases line up with TRBD1. The CDR3 consists of 13 residues. Germline trimming cut 1 base from V and 7 bases from J; bases unmatched to any gene: 2. The germline CDR1 and CDR2 sequences are SGHVS and FQNEAQ. The CDR3 loop reads CASSLGQGLGYTF. For the CDR3, the DNA is TGTGCCAGCAGCTTAGGACAGGGGCTTGGCTACACCTTC. Based on the CDR3 plus reference TRBV7-8 and TRBJ1-2, the full variable domain is GAGVSQSPRYKVAKRGQDVALRCDPISGHVSLFWYQQALGQGPEFLTYFQNEAQLDKSGLPSDRFFAERPEGSVSTLKIQRTQQEDSAVYLCASSLGQGLGYTFGSGTRLTVV.

The chain couples TRBV5-6 to TRBJ2-5, with TRBD1 matching over 10 bases. With V trimmed by 0 bases and J by 5 bases, 10 bases remained unmatched. CDR3 length: 17 amino acids. Germline V gene sequence: CDR1 SGHDT, CDR2 YYEEEE. CDR3 DNA sequence: TGTGCCAGCAGCTTGGTTAACGCGGGACAGGGGTTGGAGACCCAGTACTTC. Protein product: CASSLVNAGQGLETQYF.

This chain links TRBV5-1 with TRBJ2-7; 12 nucleotides align to TRBD2. The ends lost 1 base at V and 0 bases at J; junction bases unmatched: 8. Germline CDR1 SGHRS, CDR2 YFSETQ. CDR3 size: 18 residues. This chain's CDR3 is CASSLLLTSGSVSYEQYF. In DNA form, the CDR3 reads TGCGCCAGCAGCTTGCTTCTGACTAGCGGGAGTGTCTCCTACGAGCAGTACTTC.

The J gene is TRBJ2-5, the V gene TRBV11-2; 11 nucleotides agree with TRBD2. There are 16 residues in the CDR3. Germline V gene lookup returns CDR1 SGHAT and CDR2 FQNNGV. Trimming removed 5 bases from V and 2 bases from J; junction bases left unmatched: 7. For the CDR3, the DNA is TGTGCCAGCAGCATGGGACTAGCGGTCCTTCAAGAGACCCAGTACTTC. Protein sequence: CASSMGLAVLQETQYF.

This chain links TRBV20-1 with TRBJ2-7, with D possibly TRBD1 on 6 matching bases. Germline CDR1 reads DFQATT; CDR2 reads SNEGSKA (reference sequence). This CDR3 has 11 residues. V lost 6 bases to trimming and J lost 4 bases, with 10 bases between them. The CDR3 DNA sequence: TGCAGTGCAAGACAGGTTTACGAGCAGTACTTC. Translating gives CSARQVYEQYF.

J is TRBJ2-2 and V is TRBV11-3; D gene unclear. The CDR3 consists of 12 residues. Deletions cut 5 bases from V and 9 bases from J, with 10 bases between. Germline V lookup: CDR1 SGHNT, CDR2 YENEEA. The CDR3 here is CASSRERWELFF. The CDR3 DNA reads TGTGCCAGCAGCCGAGAACGGTGGGAGCTGTTTTTT.

This clone has more than one count but fewer than ten. This chain connects TRBV11-3 to TRBJ2-2, with D possibly matching TRBD1 (5 bases). The CDR3 sequence is 18 residues long. V shed 2 bases and J shed 5 bases, with 21 bases lying between them. Germline V CDR1 and CDR2: SGHNT, YENEEA. The CDR3: CASSLYPSVVRGTGELFF. DNA for the CDR3: TGTGCCAGCAGCTTATACCCATCGGTTGTAAGGGGAACCGGGGAGCTGTTTTTT.

This clone has only one observation. This chain joins TRBV6-1 and TRBJ2-1; TRBD2 agrees at 8 bases. With 2 bases clipped from V and 7 bases from J, the junction kept 16 bases outside the gene matches. Germline V lookup: CDR1 MNHNS, CDR2 SASEGT. CDR3 length: 18 residues. The CDR3, as DNA: TGTGCCAGCAGTGAATCAGCGGAAGCGGGAGCCCCAGGTAATGAGCAGTTCTTC. Protein sequence: CASSESAEAGAPGNEQFF.

This chain joins TRBV7-3 and TRBJ2-3, with a possible D match to TRBD1 (6 bases). From germline, CDR1 is SGHTA and CDR2 FQGTGA. The CDR3 totals 14 residues. The V gene lost 2 bases and the J gene lost 4 bases, with 10 bases spanning the gap. The CDR3 coding sequence is TGTGCCAGCAGCTTAGGGCAGGGGCCAGATACGCAGTATTTT. This gives the protein CASSLGQGPDTQYF.

The DNA for the CDR3 is TGTGCCAGCAGCTTAACGGTTCGCGGGAGTGGAGACATTCAGTACTTC. Amino acids: CASSLTVRGSGDIQYF. This sequence joins TRBV7-3 and TRBJ2-4; TRBD2 matches 7 bases. With V trimmed by 0 bases and J by 8 bases, 10 bases remained unmatched. The CDR3 consists of 16 residues. Germline V lookup: CDR1 SGHTA, CDR2 FQGTGA.

In DNA form, the CDR3 reads TGTGCCAGCAGCTTTAAACAGGGGCACACTGAAGCTTTCTTT. Translation gives CASSFKQGHTEAFF. The chain recombines TRBV7-9 with TRBJ1-1; TRBD1 matches at 7 bases. V trimming: 3 bases; J trimming: 3 bases; junction bases outside the gene matches: 4. Looked up from germline, CDR1 is SEHNR and CDR2 is FQNEAQ (reference sequence). The CDR3 loop spans 14 amino acids.

This chain links TRBV2 with TRBJ2-3; D not certain. Trimming pared 4 bases from V and 5 bases from J, leaving 4 bases between. The CDR3 consists of 11 residues. Germline assignment: CDR1 SNHLY and CDR2 FYNNEI. CDR3 amino acids: CASSAIDTQYF. CDR3 in DNA: TGTGCCAGCAGTGCCATAGATACGCAGTATTTT.

CDR3 loop: CASRSGAGNTIYF. CDR3 DNA: TGTGCCAGCAGGTCCGGGGCTGGAAACACCATATATTTT. This chain links TRBV27 with TRBJ1-3, with unresolved D. The CDR3 totals 13 residues. Germline V gene sequence: CDR1 MNHEY, CDR2 SMNVEV (reference sequence). Between the trimmed V and J ends, which lost 6 bases and 2 bases, there was a span of 8 bases.

Only a few counts were recorded for this clone. CDR3 loop: CASRGEGYGYTF. CDR3 bases: TGTGCCAGCAGAGGGGAGGGCTATGGCTACACCTTC. The chain carries TRBV6-5 and TRBJ1-2; perhaps TRBD1 as D (5 bases). V lost 6 bases, J lost 4 bases, and 9 bases lay in between. This CDR3 comprises 12 residues. CDR1 is MNHEY, CDR2 SVGAGI, per germline.

This chain joins TRBV2 and TRBJ2-3, with 10 nucleotides matching TRBD1. The CDR3 extends over 17 amino acids. Germline V lookup: CDR1 SNHLY, CDR2 FYNNEI. V dropped 4 bases and J dropped 5; count of bases not matched to a gene: 12. DNA of the CDR3: TGTGCCAGCAGTGCGGGACAGGGGTTTGTGGTGCAAGATACGCAGTATTTT. Its translation: CASSAGQGFVVQDTQYF.

On this clone itself: The same CDR3 arises from other DNA sequences in this sample as well. The V and J genes are TRBV7-3 and TRBJ2-3, with 8 bases aligning to TRBD1. This CDR3 is built from 16 residues. Germline V gives CDR1 SGHTA, CDR2 FQGTGA. V was clipped by 2 bases and J by 1 base; unmatched bases: 5. CDR3 sequence: CASSLAPGGGTDTQYF. CDR3 DNA: TGTGCCAGCAGCTTAGCGCCAGGGGGCGGCACAGATACGCAGTATTTT.

The CDR3 reads CATRGTPFYNEQFF. The CDR3 DNA is TGTGCCACCAGGGGGACTCCCTTTTACAATGAGCAGTTCTTC. V usage is TRBV24-1 and J usage is TRBJ2-1; tentatively, D is TRBD2 (6 bases). The CDR3 loop spans 14 amino acids. V was trimmed by 7 bases and J by 4 bases, leaving 13 bases between them. Germline V gives CDR1 KGHDR, CDR2 SFDVKD.

This rearrangement joins TRBV6-2 or TRBV6-3 to TRBJ1-2, with 7 bases that match TRBD1. The CDR3 sequence is 15 residues long. The germline V gene has CDR1 MNHEY and CDR2 SVGEGT. V lost 0 bases, J lost 6 bases, and 7 bases stayed unmatched. The CDR3, as DNA: TGTGCCAGCAGTTACTCATCCCCGACAGGGAATGGCTACACCTTC. Protein product: CASSYSSPTGNGYTF.